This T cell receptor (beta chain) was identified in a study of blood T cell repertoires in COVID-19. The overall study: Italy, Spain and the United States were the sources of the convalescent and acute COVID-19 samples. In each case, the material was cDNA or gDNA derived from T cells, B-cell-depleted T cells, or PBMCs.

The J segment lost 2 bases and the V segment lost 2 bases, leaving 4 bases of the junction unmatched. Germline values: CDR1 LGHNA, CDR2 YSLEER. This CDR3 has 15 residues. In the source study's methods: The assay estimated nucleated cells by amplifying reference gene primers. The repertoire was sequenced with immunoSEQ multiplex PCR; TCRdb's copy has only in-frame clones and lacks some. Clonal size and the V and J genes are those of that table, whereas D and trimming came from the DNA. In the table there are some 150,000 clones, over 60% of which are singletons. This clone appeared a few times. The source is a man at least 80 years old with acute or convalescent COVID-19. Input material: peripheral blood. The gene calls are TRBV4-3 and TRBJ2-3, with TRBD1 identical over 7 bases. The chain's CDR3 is CASSQTTGFTDTQYF. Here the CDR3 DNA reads TGCGCCAGCAGCCAAACGACAGGGTTCACAGATACGCAGTATTTT.